This T cell receptor beta chain came from a study of CD8+CD57+ T cells in acquired aplastic anemia. Study-wide context: Mean DNA quantity obtained from sorted CD4+ and CD8+ cells was 3 to 3.5 ug. For CD4+ cells, healthy donors had an average of roughly 11 million reads.

The CDR3 is 13 residues long. From germline, CDR1 is MNHEY and CDR2 SMNVEV (reference sequence). Trimming pared 3 bases from V and 4 bases from J, leaving 9 bases between. The template for TCR beta VDJ and CDR3 sequence profiling was genomic DNA. TCRdb re-called the reads through MiXCR, storing one row per CDR3 protein. Of about 81,000 distinct CDR3 sequences detected, about 45% appear once; the ten largest clones hold approximately 61%. Broader study findings: With respect to CD8+ Simpson's diversity, patients and controls did not differ significantly.

Concerning this clonotype: Its specificity is not known.

The chain joins TRBV27 to TRBJ1-1; D is unresolved. The source of this sequence is a human donor in good health, serving as a control. The sample comprised sorted CD4+, CD8+, or CD8+CD57+ T cells (not recorded which) from PBMCs. This CDR3 is CASSLTWGTEAFF. The CDR3 DNA follows: TGTGCCAGCAGTTTGACCTGGGGCACTGAAGCTTTCTTT.